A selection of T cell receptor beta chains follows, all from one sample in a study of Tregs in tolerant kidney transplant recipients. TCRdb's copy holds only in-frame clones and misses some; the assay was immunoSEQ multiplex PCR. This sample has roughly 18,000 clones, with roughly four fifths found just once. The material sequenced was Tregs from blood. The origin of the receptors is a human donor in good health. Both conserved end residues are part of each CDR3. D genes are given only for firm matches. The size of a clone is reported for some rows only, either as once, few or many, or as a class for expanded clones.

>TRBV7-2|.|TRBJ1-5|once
TGTGCCAGCAGCTTAGTGCCCATTGGGCAGGGGTTACAGCCCCAGCATTTT
CASSLVPIGQGLQPQHF
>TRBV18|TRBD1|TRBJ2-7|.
TGTGCCAGCTCACCACCGGCGACAGGGCTTTCGGCCTACGAGCAGTACTTC
CASSPPATGLSAYEQYF
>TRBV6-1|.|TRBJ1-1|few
TGTGCCAGCAGTGAAGGGCGTTGGGGGGACACTGAAGCTTTCTTT
CASSEGRWGDTEAFF
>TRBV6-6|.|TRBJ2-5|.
TGTGCCAGCAGTTGGACCAGGGGTATAGAGACCCAGTACTTC
CASSWTRGIETQYF
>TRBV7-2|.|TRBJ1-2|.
TGTGCCAGCAGCCTACAGGGAGGGGGGACCTATGGCTACACCTTC
CASSLQGGGTYGYTF
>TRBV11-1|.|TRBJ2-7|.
TGTGCCAGCAGCCGCGTATCCTACGAGCAGTACTTC
CASSRVSYEQYF
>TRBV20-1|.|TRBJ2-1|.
TGCAGTGCGCCCTTCGGTGAGCAGTTCTTC
CSAPFGEQFF
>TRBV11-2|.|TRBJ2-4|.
TGTGCCAGCAGCTCCACGGCCCCTAGAAACATTCAGTACTTC
CASSSTAPRNIQYF
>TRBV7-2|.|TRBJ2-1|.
TGTGCCAGCACCCCCTCGGCGGCTGGGACCTACAATGAGCAGTTCTTC
CASTPSAAGTYNEQFF
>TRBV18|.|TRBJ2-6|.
TGTGCCAGCACCAGGGTGAAAGGGGCCAACGTCCTGACTTTC
CASTRVKGANVLTF
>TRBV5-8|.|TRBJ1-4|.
TGTGCCAGCAGCTTCGGGCGGGAAAAACTGTTTTTT
CASSFGREKLFF
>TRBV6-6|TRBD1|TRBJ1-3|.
TGTGCCACCCGACAGGGCTCTGGAAACACCATATATTTT
CATRQGSGNTIYF
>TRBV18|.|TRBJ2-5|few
TGTGCCAGCTCACCACCGGAGGGGGGCCGGAAGACCCAGTACTTC
CASSPPEGGRKTQYF
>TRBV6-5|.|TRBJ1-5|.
TGTGCCAGCAGTTACTCCCCCCATCAGCCCCAGCATTTT
CASSYSPHQPQHF
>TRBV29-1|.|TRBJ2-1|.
TGCAGTAAAACGGGGGACGGGCTCAATGAGCAGTTCTTC
CSKTGDGLNEQFF
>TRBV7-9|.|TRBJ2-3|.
TGTGCCAGCAGCTTAGGTGGGGGTGCAGATACGCAGTATTTT
CASSLGGGADTQYF
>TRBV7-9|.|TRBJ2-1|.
TGTGCCAGCAGCCCCTCTTTGGGATATTACAATGAGCAGTTCTTC
CASSPSLGYYNEQFF
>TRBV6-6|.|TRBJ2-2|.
TGTGCCAGCCGTCCCCCGCTAGCAGGGCACGGGGAGCTGTTTTTT
CASRPPLAGHGELFF
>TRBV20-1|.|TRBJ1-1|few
TGCAGTGCTAGTTCGAACAAAGCTTTCTTT
CSASSNKAFF
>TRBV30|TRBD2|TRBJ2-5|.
TGTGCCTGGAGTCCCTGGATCCTACTAGCGGGAGGGCCGGGAAGAGAAGAGACCCAGTACTTC
CAWSPWILLAGGPGREETQYF
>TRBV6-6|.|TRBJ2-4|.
TGTGCCAGCAGAGCCAGCGCGGGGCAAGGGGTTCAGTACTTC
CASRASAGQGVQYF
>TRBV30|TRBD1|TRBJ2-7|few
TGTGCCTGGAACAGGGACAGGGGTAACGAGCAGTACTTC
CAWNRDRGNEQYF
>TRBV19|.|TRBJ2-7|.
TGTGCCAGTCAACCGTTTGGGGTACCCCTAGTCAACGAGCAGTACTTC
CASQPFGVPLVNEQYF
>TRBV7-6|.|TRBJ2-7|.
TGTGCCAGCAGCTCCAGACCGAATACGTACGAGCAGTACTTC
CASSSRPNTYEQYF
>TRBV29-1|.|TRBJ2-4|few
TGCAGCGTTGAAGCATCCGGGATGGCCAAAAACATTCAGTACTTC
CSVEASGMAKNIQYF
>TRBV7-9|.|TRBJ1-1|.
TGTGCCAGCAGCAAACAGGGTATGAACACTGAAGCTTTCTTT
CASSKQGMNTEAFF
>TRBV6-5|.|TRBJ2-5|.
TGTGCCAGCAGTTACGGGGAGACCCAGTACTTC
CASSYGETQYF
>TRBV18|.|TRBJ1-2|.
TGTGCCAGCTCACCAGGGCAGGTTCCCCCGCCGGGCTACACCTTC
CASSPGQVPPPGYTF
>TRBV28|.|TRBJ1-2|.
TGTGCCAGCAGTTCAGTTAACTATGGCTACACCTTC
CASSSVNYGYTF
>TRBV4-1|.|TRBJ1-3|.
TGCGCCAGCAGCCAAGGGGGTGGAAACACCATATATTTT
CASSQGGGNTIYF
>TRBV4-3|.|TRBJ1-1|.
TGCGCCAGCAGCCAACTGACCGGCTCCATGAACACTGAAGCTTTCTTT
CASSQLTGSMNTEAFF
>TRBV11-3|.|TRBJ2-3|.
TGTGCCAGCAGCTTAGATCGGGACTCCCTGCAGTATTTT
CASSLDRDSLQYF
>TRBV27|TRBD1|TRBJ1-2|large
TGTGCCAGCAGTTTCGGACAGGGCAAGGGGGGCTACACCTTC
CASSFGQGKGGYTF
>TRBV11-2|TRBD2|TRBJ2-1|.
TGTGCCAGCAGCCGGCAGCGGGGTGTCAATGAGCAGTTCTTC
CASSRQRGVNEQFF
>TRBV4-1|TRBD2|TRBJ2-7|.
TGCGCCAGCAGCCAAGAACCTAGCGGTAGCTCCTACGAGCAGTACTTC
CASSQEPSGSSYEQYF
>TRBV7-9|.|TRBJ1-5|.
TGTGCCAGCAGGCCTAGGGTGTTAGACAATCAGCCCCAGCATTTT
CASRPRVLDNQPQHF
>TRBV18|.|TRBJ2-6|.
TGTGCCAGCTCACCACGGGGTGGGCGTAGTGGGGCCAACGTCCTGACTTTC
CASSPRGGRSGANVLTF
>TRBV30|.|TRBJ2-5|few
TGTGCCTGGAGTGTTGGGGGGCAGGGTACCTTCAGGGGACGAGAGACCCAGTACTTC
CAWSVGGQGTFRGRETQYF
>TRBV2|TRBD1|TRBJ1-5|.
TGTGCCAGCAGTGCTGACAGGGGGGGGGATCAGCCCCAGCATTTT
CASSADRGGDQPQHF
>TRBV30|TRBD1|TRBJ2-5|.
TGTGCCTGGAGGCTGACAGGGTCCCAAGAGACCCAGTACTTC
CAWRLTGSQETQYF
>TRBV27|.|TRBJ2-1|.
TGTGCCAGCAGTTTATTCGGCTTCGGGGCTTCTAATAAGCAGTTCTTC
CASSLFGFGASNKQFF
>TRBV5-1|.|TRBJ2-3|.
TGCGCCAGCAGTCGAGTCTTATCGGGAAATCCCGAAGATACGCAGTATTTT
CASSRVLSGNPEDTQYF
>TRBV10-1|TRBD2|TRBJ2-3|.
TGCGCCACGGACCTTTTTCCGCTAGCGGGGGGAATAGATACGCAGTATTTT
CATDLFPLAGGIDTQYF
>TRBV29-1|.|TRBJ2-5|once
TGCAGCGTTTGGGGGGGGGCTACCCAAGAGACCCAGTACTTC
CSVWGGATQETQYF
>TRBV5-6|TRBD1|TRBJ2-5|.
TGTGCCAGCAGCGGCAGACAGGGGGCTAGTGGAGAGACCCAGTACTTC
CASSGRQGASGETQYF
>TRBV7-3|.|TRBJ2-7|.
TGTGCCAGCAGCTTCCTCCGGACGATACGCGGATCCTACGAGCAGTACTTC
CASSFLRTIRGSYEQYF
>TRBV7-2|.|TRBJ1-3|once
TGTGCCAGCAGCTTAGAGGTCTATGGAAACACCATATATTTT
CASSLEVYGNTIYF
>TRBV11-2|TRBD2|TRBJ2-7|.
TGTGCCAGCAGCCAGATTAGCGGGAGGCGTAACGAGCAGTACTTC
CASSQISGRRNEQYF
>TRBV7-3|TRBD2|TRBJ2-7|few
TGTGCCAGCAGCTTAGCGGGAGGCTACGAGCAGTACTTC
CASSLAGGYEQYF
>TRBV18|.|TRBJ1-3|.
TGTGCCAGCTCGTACACAGCGGCCGGAGACGACACCATATATTTT
CASSYTAAGDDTIYF
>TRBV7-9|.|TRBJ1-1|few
TGTGCCAGCAGCTTATTGACGGCCACTGAAGCTTTCTTT
CASSLLTATEAFF
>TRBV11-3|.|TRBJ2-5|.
TGTGCCAGCAGCCCCGGTCACGCCCGGGGGGAGACCCAGTACTTC
CASSPGHARGETQYF
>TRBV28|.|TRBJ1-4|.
TGTGCCAGCAGTTTATATTCACAAAAACTGTTTTTT
CASSLYSQKLFF
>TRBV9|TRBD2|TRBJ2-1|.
TGTGCCAGCAGCGCTAGCGGGAGCCACTACAATGAGCAGTTCTTC
CASSASGSHYNEQFF
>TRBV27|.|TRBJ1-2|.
TGTGCCAGCAGTCGGAATAGGGTCGGGGTGTATGGCTACACCTTC
CASSRNRVGVYGYTF